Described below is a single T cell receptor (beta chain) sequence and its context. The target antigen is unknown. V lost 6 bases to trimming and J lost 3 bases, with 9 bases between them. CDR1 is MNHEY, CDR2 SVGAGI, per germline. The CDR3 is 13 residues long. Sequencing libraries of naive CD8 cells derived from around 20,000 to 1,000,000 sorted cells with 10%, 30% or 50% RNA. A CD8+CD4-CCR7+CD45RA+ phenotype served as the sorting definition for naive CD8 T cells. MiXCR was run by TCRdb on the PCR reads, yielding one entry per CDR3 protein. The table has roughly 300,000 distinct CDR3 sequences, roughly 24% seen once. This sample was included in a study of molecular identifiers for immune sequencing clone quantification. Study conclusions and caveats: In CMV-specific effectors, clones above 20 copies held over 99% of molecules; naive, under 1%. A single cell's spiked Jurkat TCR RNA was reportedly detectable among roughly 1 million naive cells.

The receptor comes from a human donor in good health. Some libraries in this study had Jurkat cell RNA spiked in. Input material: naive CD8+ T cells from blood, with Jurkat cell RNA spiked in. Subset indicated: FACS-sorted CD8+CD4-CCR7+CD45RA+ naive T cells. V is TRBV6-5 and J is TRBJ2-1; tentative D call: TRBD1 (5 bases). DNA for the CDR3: TGTGCCAGCAGGGCCGGACACTACAATGAGCAGTTCTTC. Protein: CASRAGHYNEQFF.